The text below deals with one T cell receptor beta chain. The antigen remains unidentified. Losses at the gene ends were 4 bases for V and 6 bases for J; bases not matched to a gene: 6. The CDR3 runs to 16 residues. CDR1 is SGHRS and CDR2 is YFSETQ in the germline V gene. These data originate in a study of cytomegalovirus exposure and HLA in healthy donors. Study-wide background: Assignment to the Caucasian-associated ancestry cluster applied to about 80% of the approximately 360 genotyped donors. Overall study results and limits: Prior analysis indicated that the majority of TCR beta V segments exhibited productivity approximately 87% or approximately 30% of the time. Likely technical artifact: a cluster of highly shared sequence variants.

Primers included in the PCR were 60 Vbeta and 13 Jbeta primers. Sequencing used immunoSEQ multiplex PCR; TCRdb keeps in-frame clones, though not all of them. The sample consists of 95,000 to 100,000 clones, approximately 74% of them appearing once. Material: PBMCs. The rearrangement uses TRBV5-1 and TRBJ2-1; 14 bases agree with TRBD2. The clonotype originates from a woman in her thirties or forties in good health and CMV-seronegative. The CDR3 DNA reads as TGCGCCAGCAGCCGACGGACTAGCGGGGGGCGCAATGAGCAGTTCTTC. This encodes CASSRRTSGGRNEQFF.